This T cell receptor (beta chain) appears in the sequencing data of a study of blood T cell repertoires in COVID-19. Study context: PBMCs, B-cell-depleted T cells, or T cells were the source of the cDNA or gDNA that made up the material.

Trimming cost V 7 bases and J 4 bases; bases outside gene matches: 4. The length of the CDR3 is 12 residues. In germline, CDR1 is SQVTM, CDR2 ANQGSEA. The protocol was immunoSEQ multiplex PCR, while the TCRdb copy is restricted to in-frame clones and leaves out a portion. The sample yields 150,000 to 200,000 clones, around 87% seen once. This chain joins TRBV29-1 and TRBJ1-2; 9 nucleotides line up with TRBD1. The sequence came from a man in his forties with active or convalescent COVID-19. Material for sequencing was peripheral blood. CDR3 amino acids: CSGLTGGYGYTF. The CDR3 DNA sequence: TGCAGCGGGCTGACAGGGGGCTATGGCTACACCTTC.